This record concerns one TCR beta chain sequence. This clone was counted once. Its antigen target is currently unknown. Nothing much larger sits one base from this clone, and base qualities are not available. The time point label, read with the paper, signifies: about 28 days (+/-7) after the second vaccine dose. AZD1222 recipients with second doses at about 4 weeks or about 12 weeks were pooled, because spike-specific TCR depth and breadth did not differ between schedules. Samples from vaccinated people were obtained from the UK trials COV001 and COV002, which included a single-blind randomized controlled phase 2/3 trial of AZD1222 (ChAdOx1 nCoV-19) in healthy adults. For TCRbeta chain sequencing, PBMC samples were collected from trial participants at day 0 and at day 28 after the second dose. This entry belongs to a study of T cell responses to AZD1222 COVID-19 vaccine (dated by TCRdb to the early 2020s). Concerning the study at large: TCR sequencing covered some 250 trial participants: around 210 given two doses of AZD1222 and about 26 given two doses of MenACWY control vaccine. Enrollment into the trials was organized by age into subgroups of 18-55, 56-69 and 70-plus years, and those subgroups contained about 160, 30 and 59 TCR-sequenced participants, respectively.

The study at large found these results: In the small 56-69-year group, the increase in depth fell short of significance, most likely because of low power. Because no day 14 peak-response samples were available, the repertoires could be characterized only after the peak T cell response. Epitopes outside the regions mutated in the B.1.351 and B.1.1.7 variants were reportedly recognized by nearly half of the unique spike-specific TCRs. Vaccine-associated CD4 TCRs spanned the whole spike protein, with dominant responses in regions 160-218 and 743-854. After two AZD1222 doses, both the breadth and the depth of spike-specific TCRs were significantly higher than at day 0 and than in MenACWY recipients. Participants were mostly white British and included more females than males, and it was suggested by the authors that clonal diversity may have been underestimated. Conclusions about previously exposed vaccinees are limited because only six or seven AZD1222 recipients were SARS-CoV-2 seropositive at baseline.

The CDR3 regions of human TCRbeta chains were subjected to immunosequencing. As for the original processing: TCRs in the repertoires were matched against a reference library of SARS-CoV-2-specific TCRs that had been generated with the MIRA antigen-specificity platform. Breadth was defined as the fraction of unique TCRs that were SARS-CoV-2-associated, and depth was defined as the fraction of total T cells that were SARS-CoV-2-associated. Using the MIRA data, every spike-specific TCR was mapped to the spike region that the TCR reacted to and assigned to either a CD4 or a CD8 class. Log10-transformed breadth and depth values were compared by one-way ANOVA with Sidak's multiple comparisons tests. TCRdb took over this immuneACCESS table, retaining in-frame rearrangements with V and J assigned. Such tables are incomplete; in checked studies, under half of the missing clones stem from an unresolved V gene, and the remainder is unexplained. V and J calls plus clone size are reproduced from that table; the DNA served to infer D and trimming. The sample table lists tens of thousands of clones, approximately 83% of them with a count of one. Together, the top ten hold about 12% of the sample.

The TCR was taken from an adult who received the AZD1222 COVID-19 vaccine. The specimen comprised peripheral blood, sampled 28 days after the second AZD1222 dose.

The DNA sequence is given as TGTGCCAGCAGTCCGGACAGCTACGTGCAGTACGTC. Its protein is CASSPDSYVQYV. The sequence is built from TRBV6-2 or TRBV6-3 and TRBJ2-7; the D gene is perhaps TRBD1, on 6 matching bases. From its cysteine to its valine, the CDR3 spans 12 amino acids. Only the CDR3 portion is preserved as DNA: 36 bases, with reading frame beginning at the first base. The germline V gene sets CDR1 to MNHEY and CDR2 to SVGEGT.